The rows below give T cell receptor beta chains drawn from one sample of a study of T cell responses to AZD1222 COVID-19 vaccine. Repertoires were generated with immunoSEQ multiplex PCR, while TCRdb's copy carries only in-frame clones and drops some. The profile shows 78,000 or so clones, around three quarters of them singletons. Sequencing was performed on peripheral blood, taken 28 days after the second AZD1222 dose. All receptors come from an adult who received the AZD1222 COVID-19 vaccine. CDR3s include the opening cysteine and the closing phenylalanine or tryptophan. The D gene is left open where the match is weak. Expanded clones get a size class; other rows say once, few or many, or leave the size out.

j_gene,v_gene,abundance,d_gene,CDR3nt,CDR3aa
TRBJ1-5,TRBV19,few,TRBD1,TGTGCCAGTAGTCCCCTAGGACAGGGAGAACAGCCCCAGCATTTT,CASSPLGQGEQPQHF
TRBJ2-5,TRBV7-8,few,-,TGTGCCAGCAGCTTAGTTATACCGGGACGGAAGAAAGAGACCCAGTACTTC,CASSLVIPGRKKETQYF
TRBJ2-3,TRBV24-1,once,TRBD2,TGTGCCACCAGTGGGCTTAGCGGGGTTCCCACTAGCACAGATACGCAGTATTTT,CATSGLSGVPTSTDTQYF
TRBJ2-7,TRBV24-1,-,TRBD1,TGTGCCACCAGTGACCCGGGACAGGGGTCTGGTGAGCAGTACTTC,CATSDPGQGSGEQYF
TRBJ2-2,TRBV19,-,-,TGTGCCAGTCGGTTGAACACCGGGGAGCTGTTTTTT,CASRLNTGELFF
TRBJ2-7,TRBV5-6,-,-,TGTGCCAGCAGCTTGTACGGGTCCTCCTCCTACGAGCAGTACTTC,CASSLYGSSSYEQYF
TRBJ1-5,TRBV29-1,-,-,TGCAGCGTCACCGACGGACAAAATCAGCCCCAGCATTTT,CSVTDGQNQPQHF
TRBJ2-2,TRBV4-1,-,-,TGCGCCAGCAGCCAAGATCCGGTCCGGACAGAGAACACCGGGGAGCTGTTTTTT,CASSQDPVRTENTGELFF
TRBJ2-1,TRBV30,-,-,TGTGCCTGGAGTACCGGGTTAGACAGAAATGAGCAGTTCTTC,CAWSTGLDRNEQFF
TRBJ2-1,TRBV28,-,-,TGTGCCAGCAGTTCCCTCAACCTCAGGAGGTACGGCGTCAATGAGCAGTTCTTC,CASSSLNLRRYGVNEQFF
TRBJ2-2,TRBV4-1,once,TRBD1,TGCGCCAGCAGCCAAGTAGGGACAGGGACCGGGGAGCTGTTTTTT,CASSQVGTGTGELFF
TRBJ1-1,TRBV10-3,once,TRBD1,TGTGCCATCAGTGCTGGGACAGGATTCATGAACACTGAAGCTTTCTTT,CAISAGTGFMNTEAFF
TRBJ1-2,TRBV6-1,-,TRBD1,TGTGCCAGCAGACAGACCGGGACAGGGCCAGATGGCTACACCTTC,CASRQTGTGPDGYTF
TRBJ1-2,TRBV10-3,-,TRBD1,TGTGCCATCAGTGAGCAACCAGGGGGCGACTATGGCTACACCTTC,CAISEQPGGDYGYTF
TRBJ2-5,TRBV3-1/TRBV3-2,-,TRBD2,TGTGCCAGCAGCCAGGGTTTCACTAGCGGGGGGGCAGCCCAGTACTTC,CASSQGFTSGGAAQYF
TRBJ1-1,TRBV10-1,-,TRBD1,TGCGCCAGCAGCCCCAGGGGGCATCTGGGCACTGAAGCTTTCTTT,CASSPRGHLGTEAFF
TRBJ1-1,TRBV6-6,-,-,TGTGCCAGCAGATTCGGGGAAGCGAACACTGAAGCTTTCTTT,CASRFGEANTEAFF
TRBJ2-5,TRBV5-1,-,-,TGCGCCAGCAGCTTGGGGCAGGGGCTAGGAGAGACCCAGTACTTC,CASSLGQGLGETQYF
TRBJ2-5,TRBV18,-,TRBD2,TGTGCCAGCTCACCAGGACTAGCGGGAGAGACCCAGTACTTC,CASSPGLAGETQYF
TRBJ2-2,TRBV5-6,-,TRBD1,TGTGCCAGCAGCCGGACAACAGGGGAGATCGGGGAGCTGTTTTTT,CASSRTTGEIGELFF
TRBJ2-7,TRBV29-1,-,-,TGCAGCGTTGACGAAGGGGCCTACGAGCAGTACTTC,CSVDEGAYEQYF
TRBJ1-2,TRBV19,-,-,TGTGCCAGTAGTAGGGACCAGGAGGTCTATGGCTACACCTTC,CASSRDQEVYGYTF
TRBJ2-2,TRBV4-1,-,-,TGCGCCAGCAGCCAAGAGTCCACCGGGGAGCTGTTTTTT,CASSQESTGELFF
TRBJ1-1,TRBV10-3,-,-,TGTGCCGCACAGGGACTCACTGAAGCTTTCTTT,CAAQGLTEAFF
TRBJ2-2,TRBV7-9,-,-,TGTGCCAGCAGCACGACTAAGGGGGAGCTGTTTTTT,CASSTTKGELFF
TRBJ1-5,TRBV7-9,-,-,TGTGCCAGCAGCCGAGGGGATCAGCCCCAGCATTTT,CASSRGDQPQHF
TRBJ1-2,TRBV5-1,-,-,TGCGCCAGCAGCGTTCAAGCCCACCGAGGCTATGGCTACACCTTC,CASSVQAHRGYGYTF
TRBJ2-5,TRBV7-2,-,TRBD2,TGTGCCAGCAGCCCCATGGCGCCTAGCGGGAGGTTGGAGACCCAGTACTTC,CASSPMAPSGRLETQYF
TRBJ2-1,TRBV11-2,few,-,TGTGCCAGCAGCCCAAGATGGGGGGGCCGGGTTGAGCAGTTCTTC,CASSPRWGGRVEQFF
TRBJ2-3,TRBV14,-,-,TGTGCCAGCAGCCAAATGAGAGATACGCAGTATTTT,CASSQMRDTQYF
TRBJ2-3,TRBV5-6,-,-,TGTGCCAGCAGCACAATACAGGGTTCAGATACGCAGTATTTT,CASSTIQGSDTQYF
TRBJ2-7,TRBV30,-,TRBD1,TGTGCCTGGAGTGCCGGGACAGGGGGACACGGCGAGCAGTACTTC,CAWSAGTGGHGEQYF
TRBJ1-4,TRBV28,-,-,TGTGCCAGCAGTTTAATTGGGGGCACTAATGAAAAACTGTTTTTT,CASSLIGGTNEKLFF
TRBJ2-5,TRBV5-1,-,TRBD2,TGCGCCAGCAGCTTGGGGGGCCTGACTAGCGCTGAGACCCAGTACTTC,CASSLGGLTSAETQYF
TRBJ2-7,TRBV28,-,-,TGTGCCAGCACCCGGGGTGGCACACGAACCTACGAGCAGTACTTC,CASTRGGTRTYEQYF
TRBJ2-1,TRBV18,-,-,TGTGCCAGCTCACCCGATACAGGTTTTTCCTACAATGAGCAGTTCTTC,CASSPDTGFSYNEQFF
TRBJ2-7,TRBV2,-,-,TGTGCCAGCAGGGGGATCAACTACGAGCAGTACTTC,CASRGINYEQYF
TRBJ2-5,TRBV7-6,-,TRBD2,TGTGCCAGCAGCTCTTACCTCGGGGGGGATACACAAGAGACCCAGTACTTC,CASSSYLGGDTQETQYF
TRBJ1-2,TRBV11-1,-,-,TGTGCCAGCAGCTTATCAGGATCGGCCTACACCTTC,CASSLSGSAYTF
TRBJ1-2,TRBV19,-,-,TGTGCCACACCGTGGGGGGCACGAGATGCCTACACCTTC,CATPWGARDAYTF
TRBJ2-3,TRBV3-1/TRBV3-2,-,-,TGTGCCAGCAGCCAAGTTGGGGGCGGGAATACGCAGTATTTT,CASSQVGGGNTQYF
TRBJ2-1,TRBV29-1,-,-,TGCAGCGTTGGCAGGTACCGATCCTACAATGAGCAGTTCTTC,CSVGRYRSYNEQFF